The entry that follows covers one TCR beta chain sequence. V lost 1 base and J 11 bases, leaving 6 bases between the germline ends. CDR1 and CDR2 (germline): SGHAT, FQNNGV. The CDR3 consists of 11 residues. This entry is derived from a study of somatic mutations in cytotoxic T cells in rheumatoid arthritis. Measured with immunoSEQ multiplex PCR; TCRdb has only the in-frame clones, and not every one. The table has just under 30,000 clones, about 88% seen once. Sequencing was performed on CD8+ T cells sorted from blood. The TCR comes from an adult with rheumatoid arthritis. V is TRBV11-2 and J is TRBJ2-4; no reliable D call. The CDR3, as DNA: TGTGCCAGCAGCTTAGGGGCACTTCAGTACTTC. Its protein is CASSLGALQYF. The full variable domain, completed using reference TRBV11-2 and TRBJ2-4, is EAGVAQSPRYKIIEKRQSVAFWCNPISGHATLYWYQQILGQGPKLLIQFQNNGVVDDSQLPKDRFSAERLKGVDSTLKIQPAKLEDSAVYLCASSLGALQYFGAGTRLSVL.